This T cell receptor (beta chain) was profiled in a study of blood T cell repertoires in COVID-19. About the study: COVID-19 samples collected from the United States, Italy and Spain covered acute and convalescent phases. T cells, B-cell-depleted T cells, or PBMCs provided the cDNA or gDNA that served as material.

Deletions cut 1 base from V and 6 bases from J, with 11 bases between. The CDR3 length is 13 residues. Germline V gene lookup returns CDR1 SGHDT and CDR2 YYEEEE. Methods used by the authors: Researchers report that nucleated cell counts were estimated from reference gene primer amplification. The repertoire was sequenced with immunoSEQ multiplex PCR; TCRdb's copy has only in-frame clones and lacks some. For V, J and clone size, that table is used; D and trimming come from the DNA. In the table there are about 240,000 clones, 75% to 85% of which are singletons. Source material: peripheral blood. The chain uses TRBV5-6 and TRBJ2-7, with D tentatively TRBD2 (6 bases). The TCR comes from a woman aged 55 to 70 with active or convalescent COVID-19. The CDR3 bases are TGTGCCAGCAGCTTGTGGAGGGGCGGCGAGCAGTACTTC. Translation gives CASSLWRGGEQYF.